This T cell receptor (beta chain) comes out of a study of graft-versus-host responses after intestinal transplantation. V gave up 5 bases and J gave up 8 bases; unmatched junction bases: 7. The CDR3 sequence is 14 residues long. The germline CDR1 and CDR2 sequences are ENHRY and SYGVKD. Libraries were prepared by immunoSEQ multiplex PCR; TCRdb keeps only in-frame clonotypes and omits some of them. Here the sample spans approximately 100,000 clones, roughly 83% being singletons. This chain joins TRBV10-3 and TRBJ2-4, with 9 bases fitting TRBD2. This material consisted of PBMCs, taken 255 days after intestinal transplant. The TCR was taken from a human patient who received an intestinal transplant, so some T cells may come from the graft donor. The chain's CDR3 is CAISPSGIKDIQYF. The CDR3 DNA is TGTGCCATCAGTCCTAGCGGGATAAAGGACATTCAGTACTTC.